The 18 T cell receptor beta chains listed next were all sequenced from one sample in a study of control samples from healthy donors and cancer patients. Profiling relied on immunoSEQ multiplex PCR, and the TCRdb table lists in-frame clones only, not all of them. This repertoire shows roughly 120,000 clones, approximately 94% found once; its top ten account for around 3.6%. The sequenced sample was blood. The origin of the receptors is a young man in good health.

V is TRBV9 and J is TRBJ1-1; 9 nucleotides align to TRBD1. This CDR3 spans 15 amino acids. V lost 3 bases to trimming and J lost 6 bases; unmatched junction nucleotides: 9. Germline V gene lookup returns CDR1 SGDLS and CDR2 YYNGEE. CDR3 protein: CASSARGQGRAEAFF. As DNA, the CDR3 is TGTGCCAGCAGCGCTCGCGGACAGGGGCGGGCTGAAGCTTTCTTT.

CDR3 region: CASSAGGAHGYTF. The CDR3 coding sequence is TGTGCCAGCAGTGCAGGGGGCGCCCATGGCTACACCTTC. The genes are TRBV25-1 and TRBJ1-2, with 8 bases matching TRBD1. Germline V gene sequence: CDR1 MGHDK, CDR2 SYGVNS. Losses at the gene ends were 4 bases for V and 6 bases for J; bases not matched to a gene: 4. The CDR3 spans 13 residues.

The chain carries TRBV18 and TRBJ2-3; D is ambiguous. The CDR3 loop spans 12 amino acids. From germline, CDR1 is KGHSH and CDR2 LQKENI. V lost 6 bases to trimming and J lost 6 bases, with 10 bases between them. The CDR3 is CASSPIVDTQYF. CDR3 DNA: TGTGCCAGCTCCCCAATAGTCGATACGCAGTATTTT. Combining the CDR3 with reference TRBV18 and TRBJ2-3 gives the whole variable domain NAGVMQNPRHLVRRRGQEARLRCSPMKGHSHVYWYRQLPEEGLKFMVYLQKENIIDESGMPKERFSAEFPKEGPSILRIQQVVRGDSAAYFCASSPIVDTQYFGPGTRLTVL.

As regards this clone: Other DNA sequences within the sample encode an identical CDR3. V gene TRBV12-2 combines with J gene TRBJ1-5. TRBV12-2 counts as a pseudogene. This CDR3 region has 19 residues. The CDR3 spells CASRLPNLGSKYSNQPQHF. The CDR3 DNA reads TGTGCAAGTCGCCTACCGAACCTGGGTTCAAAATATAGCAATCAGCCCCAGCATTTT.

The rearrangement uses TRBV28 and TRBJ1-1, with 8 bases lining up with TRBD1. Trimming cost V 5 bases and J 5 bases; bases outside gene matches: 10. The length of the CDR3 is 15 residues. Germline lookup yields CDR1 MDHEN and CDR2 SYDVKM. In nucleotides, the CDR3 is TGTGCCAGCAGTCCAATCAGACAGGGGTGGACTGAAGCTTTCTTT. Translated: CASSPIRQGWTEAFF.

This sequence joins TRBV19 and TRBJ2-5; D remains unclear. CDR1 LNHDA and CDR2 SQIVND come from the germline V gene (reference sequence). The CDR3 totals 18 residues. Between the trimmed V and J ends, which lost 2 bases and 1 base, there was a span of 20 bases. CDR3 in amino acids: CASSIRRLAQWGQETQYF. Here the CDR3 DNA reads TGTGCCAGTAGTATAAGGAGACTCGCACAATGGGGCCAAGAGACCCAGTACTTC.

CDR3 sequence reads: CASSPDRWGYGYTF. The CDR3 coding sequence is TGTGCCAGCAGCCCGGACAGGTGGGGCTATGGCTACACCTTC. This chain joins TRBV13 and TRBJ1-2, with 7 bases identical to TRBD1. CDR1 is PRHDT, CDR2 FYEKMQ, per germline (reference sequence). The CDR3 is 14 residues long. The junction had 7 bases not matched to a gene; V was cut back by 5 bases and J by 4 bases. Full variable domain (outside the CDR3, taken from reference TRBV13 and TRBJ1-2): AAGVIQSPRHLIKEKRETATLKCYPIPRHDTVYWYQQGPGQDPQFLISFYEKMQSDKGSIPDRFSAQQFSDYHSELNMSSLELGDSALYFCASSPDRWGYGYTFGSGTRLTVV.

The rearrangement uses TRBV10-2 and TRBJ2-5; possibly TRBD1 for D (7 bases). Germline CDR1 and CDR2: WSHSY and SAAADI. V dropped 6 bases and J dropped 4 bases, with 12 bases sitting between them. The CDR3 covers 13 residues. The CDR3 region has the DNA TGCGCCAGCAGCGGGACAGCGGGAGAGACCCAGTACTTC. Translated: CASSGTAGETQYF.

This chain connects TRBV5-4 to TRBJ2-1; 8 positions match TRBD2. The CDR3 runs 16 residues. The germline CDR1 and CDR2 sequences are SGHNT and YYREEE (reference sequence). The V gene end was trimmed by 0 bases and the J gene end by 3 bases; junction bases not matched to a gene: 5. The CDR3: CASSLGRGAYYNEQFF. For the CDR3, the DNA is TGTGCCAGCAGCTTGGGGCGGGGGGCCTACTACAATGAGCAGTTCTTC.

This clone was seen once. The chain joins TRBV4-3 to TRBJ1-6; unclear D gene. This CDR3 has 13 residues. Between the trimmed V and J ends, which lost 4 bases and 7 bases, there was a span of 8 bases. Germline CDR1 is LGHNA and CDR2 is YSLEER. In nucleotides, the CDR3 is TGCGCCAGCAGCCCAAGGATAAATTCACCCCTCCACTTT. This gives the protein CASSPRINSPLHF.

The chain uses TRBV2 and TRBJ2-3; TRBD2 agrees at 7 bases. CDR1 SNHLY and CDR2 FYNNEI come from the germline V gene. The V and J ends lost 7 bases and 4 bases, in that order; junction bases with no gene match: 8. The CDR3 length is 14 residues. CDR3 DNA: TGTGCCAGCACGGTCGGGGAGGGCCCAGATACGCAGTATTTT. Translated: CASTVGEGPDTQYF.

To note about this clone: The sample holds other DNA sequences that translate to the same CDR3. This CDR3 reads CAISESSFGGNYGYTF. In nucleotides, the CDR3 is TGTGCCATCAGTGAGTCAAGTTTCGGGGGTAACTATGGCTACACCTTC. This sequence joins TRBV10-3 and TRBJ1-2, with D maybe TRBD1 (5 bases). The CDR3 has 16 amino acids. Germline V gene lookup returns CDR1 ENHRY and CDR2 SYGVKD. The germline V and J ends were trimmed by 0 bases and 1 base, with 12 bases remaining between them.

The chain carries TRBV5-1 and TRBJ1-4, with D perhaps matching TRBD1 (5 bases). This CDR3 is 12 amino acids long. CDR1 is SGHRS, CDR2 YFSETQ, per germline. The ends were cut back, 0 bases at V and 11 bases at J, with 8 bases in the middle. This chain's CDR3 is CASSLEEGKLFF. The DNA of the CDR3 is TGCGCCAGCAGCTTGGAGGAGGGGAAACTGTTTTTT.

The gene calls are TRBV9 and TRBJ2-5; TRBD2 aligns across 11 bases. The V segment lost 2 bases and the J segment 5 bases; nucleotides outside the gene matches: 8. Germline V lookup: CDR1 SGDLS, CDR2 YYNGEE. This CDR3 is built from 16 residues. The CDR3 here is CASSVGSGGARETQYF. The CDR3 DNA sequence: TGTGCCAGCAGCGTCGGTAGCGGGGGGGCCAGGGAGACCCAGTACTTC.

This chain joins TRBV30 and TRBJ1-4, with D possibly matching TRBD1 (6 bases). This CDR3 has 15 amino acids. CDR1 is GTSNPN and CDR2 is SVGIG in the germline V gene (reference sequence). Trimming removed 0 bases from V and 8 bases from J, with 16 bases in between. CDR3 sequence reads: CAWSVRGLPGEKLFF. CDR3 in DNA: TGTGCCTGGAGTGTACGGGGGCTCCCGGGGGAAAAACTGTTTTTT.

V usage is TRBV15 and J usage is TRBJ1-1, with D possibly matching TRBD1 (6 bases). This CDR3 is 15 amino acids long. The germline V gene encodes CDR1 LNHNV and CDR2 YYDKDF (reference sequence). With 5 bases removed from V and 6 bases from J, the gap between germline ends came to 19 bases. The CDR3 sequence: CATSVEEQGLAEAFF. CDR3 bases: TGTGCCACCAGCGTTGAAGAGCAGGGGTTAGCTGAAGCTTTCTTT. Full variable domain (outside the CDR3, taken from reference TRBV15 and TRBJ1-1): DAMVIQNPRYQVTQFGKPVTLSCSQTLNHNVMYWYQQKSSQAPKLLFHYYDKDFNNEADTPDNFQSRRPNTSFCFLDIRSPGLGDTAMYLCATSVEEQGLAEAFFGQGTRLTVV.

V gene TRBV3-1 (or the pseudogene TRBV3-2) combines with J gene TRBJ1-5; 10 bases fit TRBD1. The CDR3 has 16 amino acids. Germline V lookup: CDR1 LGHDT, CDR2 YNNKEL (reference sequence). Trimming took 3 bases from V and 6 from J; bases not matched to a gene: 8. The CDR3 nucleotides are TGTGCCAGCAGCCAGTCGGGGACAGGGGCGGGTCAGCCCCAGCATTTT. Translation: CASSQSGTGAGQPQHF.

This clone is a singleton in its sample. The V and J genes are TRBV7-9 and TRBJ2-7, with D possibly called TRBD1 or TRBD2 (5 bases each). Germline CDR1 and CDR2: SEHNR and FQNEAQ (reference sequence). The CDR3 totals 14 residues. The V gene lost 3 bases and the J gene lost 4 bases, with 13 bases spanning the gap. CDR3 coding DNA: TGTGCCAGCAGCTTGTGGGACCGGACTTACGAGCAGTACTTC. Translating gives CASSLWDRTYEQYF. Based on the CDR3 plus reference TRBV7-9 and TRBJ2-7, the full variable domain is DTGVSQNPRHKITKRGQNVTFRCDPISEHNRLYWYRQTLGQGPEFLTYFQNEAQLEKSRLLSDRFSAERPKGSFSTLEIQRTEQGDSAMYLCASSLWDRTYEQYFGPGTRLTVT.